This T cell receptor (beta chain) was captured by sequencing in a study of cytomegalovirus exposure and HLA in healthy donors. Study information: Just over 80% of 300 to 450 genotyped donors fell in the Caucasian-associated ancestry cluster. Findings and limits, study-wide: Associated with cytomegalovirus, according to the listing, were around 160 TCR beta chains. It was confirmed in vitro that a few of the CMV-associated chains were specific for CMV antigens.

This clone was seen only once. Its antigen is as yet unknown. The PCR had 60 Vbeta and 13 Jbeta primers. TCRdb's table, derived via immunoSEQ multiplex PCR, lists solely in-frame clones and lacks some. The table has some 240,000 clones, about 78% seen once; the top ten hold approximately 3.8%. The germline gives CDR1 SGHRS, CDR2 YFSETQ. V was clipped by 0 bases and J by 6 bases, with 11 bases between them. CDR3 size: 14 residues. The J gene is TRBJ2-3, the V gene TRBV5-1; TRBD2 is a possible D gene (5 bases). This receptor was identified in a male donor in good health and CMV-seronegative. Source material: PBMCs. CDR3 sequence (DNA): TGCGCCAGCAGCTTGGCCGGATCGGGGGATACGCAGTATTTT. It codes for CASSLAGSGDTQYF.